The sequence of this TCR beta chain was determined in a study of blood T cell repertoires in COVID-19. Study overall: The United States, Italy and Spain were the sources of the acute and convalescent COVID-19 samples. Nucleic acid was either cDNA or gDNA, and it came from T cells, B-cell-depleted T cells, or PBMCs.

As handled by the study authors: Estimation of nucleated cell counts relied on the amplification of reference gene primers. Profiled with immunoSEQ multiplex PCR; TCRdb holds only in-frame clones, not every one. The V and J calls and clone size come from that table; D and trimming were worked out from the DNA. The sample carries roughly 200,000 clones, roughly 80% recorded once. The CDR3 has 18 residues. Germline values: CDR1 SGHTA, CDR2 FQGNSA. V dropped 5 bases and J dropped 1; count of bases not matched to a gene: 11. The genes are TRBV7-2 and TRBJ2-3, with 11 bases that match TRBD2. The sample comprised peripheral blood. This receptor was identified in a woman older than 75 with acute or convalescent COVID-19. CDR3 sequence reads: CASSPQTSGVGGTDTQYF. For the CDR3, the DNA is TGTGCCAGCAGCCCCCAGACTAGCGGGGTCGGGGGCACAGATACGCAGTATTTT.